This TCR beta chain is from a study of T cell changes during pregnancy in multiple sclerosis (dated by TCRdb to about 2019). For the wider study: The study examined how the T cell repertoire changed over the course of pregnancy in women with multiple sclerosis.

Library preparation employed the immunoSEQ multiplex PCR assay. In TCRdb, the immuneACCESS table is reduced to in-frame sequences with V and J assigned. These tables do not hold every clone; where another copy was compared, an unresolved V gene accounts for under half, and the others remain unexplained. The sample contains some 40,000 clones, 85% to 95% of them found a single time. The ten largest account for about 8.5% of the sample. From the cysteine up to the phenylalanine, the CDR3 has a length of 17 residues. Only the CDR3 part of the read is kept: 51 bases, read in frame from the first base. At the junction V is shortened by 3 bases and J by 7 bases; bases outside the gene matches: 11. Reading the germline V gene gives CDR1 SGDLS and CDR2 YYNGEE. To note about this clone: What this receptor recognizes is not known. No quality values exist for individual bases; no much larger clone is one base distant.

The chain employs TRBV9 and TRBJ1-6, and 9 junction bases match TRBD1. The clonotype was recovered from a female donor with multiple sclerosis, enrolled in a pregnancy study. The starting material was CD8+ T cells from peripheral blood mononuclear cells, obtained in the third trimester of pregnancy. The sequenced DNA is TGTGCCAGCAGCGATAGTCCGACAGGGGGTGAGAATTCACCCCTCCACTTT. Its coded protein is CASSDSPTGGENSPLHF.